The rows below give T cell receptor beta chains drawn from one sample of a study of cytomegalovirus exposure and HLA in healthy donors. Data came from immunoSEQ multiplex PCR; TCRdb stores just in-frame clones and leaves some out. The sample holds 150,000 to 200,000 clones, roughly 79% seen once. What was sequenced was PBMCs. The receptors come from a woman between 40 and 50 years old in good health and CMV-seronegative. CDR3s leave out the opening cysteine and the closing phenylalanine or tryptophan. The D gene is left open where the match is weak.

v_gene,d_gene,j_gene,CDR3aa
TRBV30,-,TRBJ1-5,AWSGGRNQPQH
TRBV5-1,-,TRBJ2-1,AGVPGHHDYNEQF
TRBV6-1,-,TRBJ1-3,ASSPGYSGNTIY
TRBV2,-,TRBJ2-6,ASSEQAISGANVLT
TRBV27,TRBD2,TRBJ2-2,ASSPSGGNGELF
TRBV5-1,TRBD1,TRBJ1-1,ASSPGQGAFMNTEAF
TRBV7-9,TRBD1,TRBJ2-1,ASSLETGYEQF
TRBV6-6,TRBD1,TRBJ1-3,ASSHQQGASGNTIY
TRBV6-6,-,TRBJ2-3,ASSYGGLGREDTQY
TRBV10-3,TRBD2,TRBJ2-5,AIRGAGGGETQY
TRBV19,TRBD1,TRBJ1-5,ASGDSLERPQH
TRBV7-8,TRBD1,TRBJ1-1,ASSVDRAGEAF
TRBV5-1,-,TRBJ2-5,ASSRDTQETQY
TRBV7-8,-,TRBJ1-2,ASSFLTNYGYT
TRBV5-1,TRBD1,TRBJ1-1,ASSRGDRGRNTEAF
TRBV4-1,TRBD1,TRBJ1-5,ASSQEGGRVTNQPQH
TRBV11-3,TRBD1,TRBJ1-1,ASSQGQGSTEAF
TRBV2,-,TRBJ2-5,ASRGTGQETQY
TRBV2,-,TRBJ2-5,ASRSNDVVQETQY
TRBV7-8,-,TRBJ2-1,ASSALRSSEQF
TRBV7-9,-,TRBJ1-1,ASSFQAGRTEAF
TRBV7-9,TRBD1,TRBJ2-7,ASSPRSGGSYEQY
TRBV12-5,TRBD1,TRBJ2-7,ASGLVGGTGSVYEQY
TRBV7-9,-,TRBJ1-1,ASTLQENTEAF
TRBV14,-,TRBJ1-1,ASSQERGRGTEAF
TRBV5-4,TRBD1,TRBJ1-2,ASSRDRVNYGYT
TRBV5-1,-,TRBJ2-1,ASSVTRTAGYEQF
TRBV6-1,TRBD1,TRBJ2-7,ASSQNRGSPYEQY
TRBV11-3,TRBD2,TRBJ2-7,ASSFSGSLGEQY
TRBV7-6,-,TRBJ2-3,ASSSRLGGGTDTQY
TRBV30,-,TRBJ1-1,AWSPVMNTEAF
TRBV29-1,-,TRBJ2-5,SVNRGGKETQY
TRBV25-1,-,TRBJ2-1,ASSEFYNEQF
TRBV14,TRBD1,TRBJ1-2,ASSPRQGFTYGYT
TRBV6-1,TRBD1,TRBJ1-5,ASTMTGEDQPQH
TRBV30,TRBD1,TRBJ2-6,TWSVNRGQSAGANVLT
TRBV19,-,TRBJ1-1,ASSIGVQPVTEAF
TRBV30,-,TRBJ2-5,AWKSGVGETQY
TRBV6-5,-,TRBJ2-7,ASSYRSEQY
TRBV7-9,TRBD2,TRBJ2-7,ASSLGGLAGAEQY
TRBV9,TRBD1,TRBJ2-7,ASSFRDRGEEQY
TRBV19,-,TRBJ1-3,ASSIRTVSGNTIY
TRBV11-3,TRBD2,TRBJ2-7,ASSLDAGADSYEQY
TRBV11-2,-,TRBJ2-5,ASSSGQLQETQY
TRBV2,TRBD1,TRBJ1-1,ASSAGRDRGPAF
TRBV18,TRBD1,TRBJ1-2,ASSPRGHYGYT
TRBV5-1,TRBD1,TRBJ2-2,ASSPTGSTGELF
TRBV29-1,TRBD2,TRBJ2-1,SVASGFYNEQF
TRBV7-9,-,TRBJ1-1,ASSLSTQGGEAF
TRBV5-1,TRBD1,TRBJ2-2,ASSLARDRVPGELF
TRBV2,-,TRBJ1-2,ASSEALPGGGYT
TRBV11-3,TRBD1,TRBJ2-7,ASSLVYGTGGGSYEQY
TRBV6-5,-,TRBJ1-2,ASSYAGRFNYGYT
TRBV5-1,-,TRBJ1-3,ASSLTRASGNTIY
TRBV9,-,TRBJ1-2,ASSVGEGGSYGYT
TRBV11-3,-,TRBJ2-7,ASSLVSEEQY
TRBV27,TRBD1,TRBJ2-1,ASSLSMSQGAYNEQF
TRBV15,TRBD2,TRBJ2-3,ATSRQLAALGDTQY
TRBV5-5,TRBD2,TRBJ2-7,ASSPGTSQSYEQY
TRBV27,TRBD1,TRBJ2-3,ASRQGADTQY